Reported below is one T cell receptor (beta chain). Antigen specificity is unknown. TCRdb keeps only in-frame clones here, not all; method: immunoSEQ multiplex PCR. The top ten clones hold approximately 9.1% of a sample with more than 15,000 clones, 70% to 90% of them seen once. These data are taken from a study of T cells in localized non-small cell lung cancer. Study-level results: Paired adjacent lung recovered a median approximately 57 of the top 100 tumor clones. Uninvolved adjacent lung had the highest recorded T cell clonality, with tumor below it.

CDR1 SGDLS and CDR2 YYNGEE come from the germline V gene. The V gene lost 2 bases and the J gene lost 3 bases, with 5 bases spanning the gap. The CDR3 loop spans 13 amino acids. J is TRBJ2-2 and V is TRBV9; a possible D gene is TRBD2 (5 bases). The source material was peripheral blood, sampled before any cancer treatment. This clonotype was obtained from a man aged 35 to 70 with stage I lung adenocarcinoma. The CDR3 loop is CASSVSDTGELFF. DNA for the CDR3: TGTGCCAGCAGCGTTAGCGACACCGGGGAGCTGTTTTTT.